This TCR beta chain was captured by sequencing in a study of shared clonotypes between healthy human individuals (dated by TCRdb to the early 2020s). In the study overall: A few men and two women, aged 18 to 49 years, made up the cohort. For each donor, CD4 naive and CD4 memory were each given three plates, CD8 naive was given two plates, and CD8 memory was given one plate. The study deeply sequenced blood TCR repertoires of five healthy adults to estimate repertoire size and the extent of clonotype sharing between individuals. Libraries were prepared and TCR repertoires were sequenced by different laboratories using diverse techniques, in order to increase sequencing depth and limit assay-specific biases. Between about 0.8 and 9 billion PBMCs per donor were obtained by leukapheresis.

From its cysteine to its phenylalanine, the CDR3 spans 16 amino acids. The retained sequence is limited to the CDR3, 48 bases, with the frame set at the first base. Ends trimmed: V by 0 bases, J by 7 bases; bases unmatched to a gene: 7. Looking up the germline V gene yields CDR1 SGHRS and CDR2 YFSETQ. On this clone: Its target antigen remains unknown. No much larger clonotype is one base removed from it; base qualities were not supplied.

The donors were healthy, HIV-negative adults who had no recently reported acute infections or vaccinations. Every donor was a Caucasian adult residing in Nashville, Tennessee, USA. CD4+ T cells were enriched by magnetic negative selection, after which naive cells were positively selected on CD45RA and the negative fraction was taken as the memory subset. Blood was obtained by leukapheresis, after which PBMCs were separated by Ficoll-Histopaque density gradient centrifugation and cryopreserved in liquid nitrogen vapor phase. Analytical flow cytometry was used to check the purity and quantity of each magnetically sorted T cell population. From each sorted fraction, genomic DNA was isolated and quantified by UV absorbance on a Nanodrop 2000c. Using the deep immunoSEQ assay, TCR CDR3 regions were amplified from genomic DNA by multiplex PCR. For each cell subset, the extracted genomic DNA was distributed evenly across all wells of several immunoSEQ 96-well plates, and each plate served as one replicate. For sorted subsets, each replicate PCR was loaded with approximately 0.2 ug genomic DNA, equivalent to 30,000 to 35,000 T cell genomes. Purified libraries were measured with a Qubit 3.0 fluorometer, size-checked on a Bioanalyzer 2100, and measured again with the KAPA Library Quantification kit. Every immunoSEQ 96-well plate was sequenced on a separate single-read 150-cycle Illumina NextSeq 550 flow cell. The study's processing was this. The immunoSEQ output contained only junctional sequences without quality scores, so filtering could not match that applied to full-length reads. Sequences were annotated with PyIR, a Python wrapper for IgBLAST v1.9, and V/J genes and CDR3 were assigned using IMGT germline references. Reads with weak V/J assignments (E-value above 1e-6), missing CDR3, stop codons, out-of-frame junctions, or ambiguous translated residues were removed. V3J clonotypes were defined as sequences sharing the same inferred V gene, J gene, and CDR3 amino acid sequence. Percentage overlap between repertoires was calculated by dividing the number of shared unique clonotypes by the size of the smaller repertoire. Repertoire richness was assessed with RTK rarefaction, the Chao1 estimator, and Recon v2.1 estimates of unobserved clonotypes. Generation probabilities were computed with OLGA for all TCRbeta clonotypes obtained by the gDNA method from several donors. TCRdb took this table from immuneACCESS and kept in-frame rearrangements with V and J called. Such tables lack part of the clones; where checked against another copy, unresolved V genes explain under half of the gap, and the rest is unexplained. The DNA gave D and trimming, while V, J and clone size come from that table. The sample profile shows about 2 million clones; 85% to 95% of them were found once. The ten largest clones add up to roughly 0.13% of the sample.

What the work shows at the level of the full study, not this receptor alone: Sampling was restricted to blood, and TCR repertoires in tissue are likely to differ from TCR repertoires in blood. Larger estimated clonotype richness was generally found for naive subsets than for memory subsets. Rarefaction of sorted-subset datasets indicated incomplete sequencing despite the large sequencing depth. Based on pairwise subsampling, the degree of clonotype sharing among donors was expected to be affected by sequencing depth. Compared with non-shared clonotypes, the clonotypes found in all four sorted-subset donors had higher generation probabilities. The small number of donors limited the genetic and exposure-history diversity represented. Across four donors, 4.5% to 6.5% of naive CD4, more than 3% of naive CD8, under 2.5% of memory CD4, and approximately 0.4% of memory CD8 clonotypes were shared.

The chain joins TRBV5-1 to TRBJ1-4; 9 bases in between match TRBD1. The sequencing input was naive CD4+ T cells sorted from blood. Read against the paper, the sample's cell subset or site label means: CD45RA+ positively selected. The sequence was collected from a young man in good health. The sequenced DNA: TGCGCCAGCAGCTTGGAACAGGGGGCGAGTAGTGAAAAACTGTTTTTT. Its protein is CASSLEQGASSEKLFF.